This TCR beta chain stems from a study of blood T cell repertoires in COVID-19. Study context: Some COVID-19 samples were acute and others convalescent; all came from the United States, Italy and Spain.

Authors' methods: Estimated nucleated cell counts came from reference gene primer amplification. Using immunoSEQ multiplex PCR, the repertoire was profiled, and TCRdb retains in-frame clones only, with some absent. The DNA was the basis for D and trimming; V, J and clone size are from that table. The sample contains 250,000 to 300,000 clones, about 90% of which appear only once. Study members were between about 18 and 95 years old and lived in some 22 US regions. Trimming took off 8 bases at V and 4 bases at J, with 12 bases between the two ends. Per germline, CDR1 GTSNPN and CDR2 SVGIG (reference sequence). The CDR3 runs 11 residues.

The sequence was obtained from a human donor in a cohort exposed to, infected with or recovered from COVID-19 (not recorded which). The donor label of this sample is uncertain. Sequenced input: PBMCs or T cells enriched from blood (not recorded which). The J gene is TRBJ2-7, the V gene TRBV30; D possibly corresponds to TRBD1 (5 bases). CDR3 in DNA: TGTGCCAGCAGGGCCGCGTACGAGCAGTACTTC. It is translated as CASRAAYEQYF.